Each of the 14 T cell receptor beta chains below was sequenced from the same sample in a study of T-cell reconstitution after alpha-beta-depleted transplantation in children. Preparing the TCRbeta library involved the use of unique molecular identifiers. TCRdb re-called the PCR reads with MiXCR, one entry per CDR3 protein. The sample carries about 540,000 distinct CDR3 sequences, approximately 16% recorded once. The specimen comprised PBMCs from the stem cell graft donor, sampled from the stem cell graft. Receptors were obtained from a human donor who donated a stem cell graft to a child with acute lymphoblastic leukemia.

This clonotype was found a few times. For the CDR3, the DNA is TGTGCCAGCAGTCTTCCGGGACGGTTTTACGAGCAGTACTTC. Translation gives CASSLPGRFYEQYF. The V and J genes are TRBV12-3 or TRBV12-4 and TRBJ2-7; possibly TRBD1 or TRBD2 for D (5 bases each). CDR3 size: 14 residues. V gave up 5 bases and J gave up 4 bases, with 15 bases separating them.

This chain connects TRBV20-1 to TRBJ2-5, with 10 nucleotides matching TRBD2. This CDR3 spans 13 amino acids. V shed 5 bases and J 4 bases; nucleotides not matched to a gene: 4. The germline V gene has CDR1 DFQATT and CDR2 SNEGSKA (reference sequence). CDR3 sequence reads: CSAGPSGRETQYF. The CDR3 bases are TGCAGTGCTGGGCCTAGCGGGAGAGAGACCCAGTACTTC.

In its sample, this clonotype was seen a few times. The V and J genes are TRBV21-1 and TRBJ2-1; the tabulated D call, TRBD1, remains unverified against the DNA. TRBV21-1 is shown as a pseudogene. The CDR3 covers 17 residues. CDR3 sequence: CASSKADAGRGTNEQFF. The CDR3 DNA reads TGTGCCAGCAGCAAAGCGGATGCCGGGAGAGGGACCAATGAGCAGTTCTTC.

This clonotype has a single count. CDR3 nucleotide sequence: TGTGCCAGCAGCTTTCCGGGACTAGCGGACTACAATGAGCAGTTCTTC. This encodes CASSFPGLADYNEQFF. This chain uses TRBV7-8 with TRBJ2-1; 11 bases are a match to TRBD2. J gave up 3 bases and V 3 bases, and 4 bases lay outside the gene matches. CDR3 length: 16 amino acids. Looked up from germline, CDR1 is SGHVS and CDR2 is FQNEAQ. Full variable domain (missing parts from reference TRBV7-8 and TRBJ2-1): GAGVSQSPRYKVAKRGQDVALRCDPISGHVSLFWYQQALGQGPEFLTYFQNEAQLDKSGLPSDRFFAERPEGSVSTLKIQRTQQEDSAVYLCASSFPGLADYNEQFFGPGTRLTVL.

The chain uses TRBV29-1 and TRBJ1-2; D is undetermined. Trimming cost V 4 bases and J 8 bases, with 17 bases left between them. The CDR3 consists of 13 residues. CDR1 and CDR2 from the germline V gene are SQVTM and ANQGSEA. Here the CDR3 DNA reads TGCAGCGTTGTAAAATCTAATCTGGGGGGCTACACCTTC. Its translation: CSVVKSNLGGYTF.

The CDR3 region has the DNA TGTGCCAGCGTGGGGGGGGGCCCAGATACGCAGTATTTT. It specifies CASVGGGPDTQYF. This chain uses TRBV28 with TRBJ2-3; D is possibly TRBD2 (7 bases). V shed 8 bases and J shed 4 bases, with 13 bases lying between them. This CDR3 region has 13 residues. The germline V gene has CDR1 MDHEN and CDR2 SYDVKM.

This clonotype was seen a handful of times. This chain links TRBV12-3 or TRBV12-4 with TRBJ2-1, with D possibly being TRBD1 (6 bases). This CDR3 region has 15 residues. V lost 3 bases, J lost 9 bases, and 18 bases lay in between. The CDR3 coding sequence is TGTGCCAGCAGTTTGACAGGTAATAGTATCGGTGAGCAGTTCTTC. Protein: CASSLTGNSIGEQFF.

The chain joins TRBV6-1 to TRBJ2-6, with no clear D. CDR3 size: 15 residues. The germline V gene encodes CDR1 MNHNS and CDR2 SASEGT. The ends were cut back, 5 bases at V and 4 bases at J, with 12 bases in the middle. CDR3 loop: CASSKGLSGANVLTF. CDR3 sequence (DNA): TGTGCCAGCAGTAAGGGTCTCTCGGGGGCCAACGTCCTGACTTTC.

V and J are TRBV27 and TRBJ2-1, with D hard to call. The germline V gene encodes CDR1 MNHEY and CDR2 SMNVEV (reference sequence). CDR3 size: 13 residues. V lost 3 bases and J 9 bases, leaving 12 bases between the germline ends. In DNA, the CDR3 is TGTGCCAGCAGTTTTGGACCCTGGGGTGAGCAGTTCTTC. Protein sequence: CASSFGPWGEQFF.

This clonotype was detected only a few times. CDR3 bases: TGTGCCAGCAGTTCCAGGACAGGGGGGAACTCTGGGGCCAACGTCCTGACTTTC. Translating it yields CASSSRTGGNSGANVLTF. The chain combines TRBV28 with TRBJ2-6; 10 bases are shared with TRBD1. Trimming took 4 bases from V and 0 from J; bases not matched to a gene: 6. The CDR3 runs 18 residues. Per germline, CDR1 MDHEN and CDR2 SYDVKM.

The chain joins TRBV20-1 to TRBJ2-3; 7 bases agree with TRBD2. The CDR3 sequence is 15 residues long. J gave up 1 base and V 6 bases, and 10 bases lay outside the gene matches. Germline assignment: CDR1 DFQATT and CDR2 SNEGSKA (reference sequence). The CDR3 region is CSAFGEGPRTDTQYF. The CDR3 DNA sequence: TGCAGTGCCTTTGGGGAGGGGCCCCGCACAGATACGCAGTATTTT.

This clonotype was seen a few times. The J gene is TRBJ1-1, the V gene TRBV19; no clear D. This CDR3 has 13 amino acids. Trimming pared 0 bases from V and 5 bases from J, leaving 7 bases between. Germline V CDR1 and CDR2: LNHDA, SQIVND (reference sequence). The DNA of the CDR3 is TGTGCCAGTAGTATAGATCTGGAGACTGAAGCTTTCTTT. This gives the protein CASSIDLETEAFF.

V and J are TRBV5-6 and TRBJ2-3, with 7 bases lining up with TRBD1. The CDR3 consists of 16 residues. The germline V gene has CDR1 SGHDT and CDR2 YYEEEE. The trim removed 4 bases at V and 2 bases at J, leaving 10 bases unmatched. The CDR3 reads CASSPYRDRLTDTQYF. CDR3 sequence (DNA): TGTGCCAGCAGCCCTTACCGGGACAGACTCACAGATACGCAGTATTTT.

The rearrangement uses TRBV6-1 and TRBJ2-7; D possibly corresponds to TRBD1 (7 bases). The CDR3 totals 16 residues. V was pared by 6 bases and J by 2 bases, with 20 bases between. The germline V gene encodes CDR1 MNHNS and CDR2 SASEGT. The CDR3: CASRPSGQGGPYEQYF. DNA of the CDR3: TGTGCCAGCAGGCCCTCCGGGCAGGGGGGCCCCTACGAGCAGTACTTC.